These T cell receptor beta chains were read from a single sample in a study of regulatory T cells in long-lasting Graves disease. A single record per CDR3 protein comes from TCRdb applying MiXCR to the multiplex PCR reads. The sample has approximately 460,000 distinct CDR3 sequences, 15% to 20% seen once. This sample also appeared in a second study, on T cells in Graves' hyperthyroidism and ophthalmopathy.

This specimen was peripheral blood mononuclear cells (PBMCs), taken at new diagnosis, from a patient treated with antithyroid drugs. The receptors originated from a woman aged 25 to 39 with Graves disease. The CDR3 runs from the conserved cysteine through the conserved F or W. A D gene is named only where the DNA matches it firmly. Clone sizes are given selectively: once, few, many, or a class where the clone is expanded.

v_gene: TRBV7-3; abundance: -; d_gene: -; j_gene: TRBJ2-7; CDR3nt: TGTGCCAGCAGCTTCACGGGACCATCCGAGCAGTACTTC; CDR3aa: CASSFTGPSEQYF
v_gene: TRBV11-2; abundance: many; d_gene: TRBD1; j_gene: TRBJ1-1; CDR3nt: TGTGCCAGCAGCCAGGGACAGGGGTTGGCTGAAGCTTTCTTT; CDR3aa: CASSQGQGLAEAFF
v_gene: TRBV25-1; abundance: -; d_gene: -; j_gene: TRBJ2-5; CDR3nt: TGTGCCAGCAGTGAACCTTTCTTCGGAGAGACCCAGTACTTC; CDR3aa: CASSEPFFGETQYF
v_gene: TRBV6-1; abundance: many; d_gene: TRBD1; j_gene: TRBJ1-5; CDR3nt: TGTGCCAGCAGTCTCCGGGACAGGGGGCCCCATAGCAATCAGCCCCAGCATTTT; CDR3aa: CASSLRDRGPHSNQPQHF
v_gene: TRBV29-1; abundance: few; d_gene: TRBD1; j_gene: TRBJ1-5; CDR3nt: TGCAGCGTCACACAGGGGACCAATCGGCCCCAGCATTTT; CDR3aa: CSVTQGTNRPQHF
v_gene: TRBV5-1; abundance: many; d_gene: -; j_gene: TRBJ1-3; CDR3nt: TGCGCCAGCAGCTTGGCGGGCTCTCGGTCGGGAAACACCATATATTTT; CDR3aa: CASSLAGSRSGNTIYF
v_gene: TRBV28; abundance: many; d_gene: -; j_gene: TRBJ2-7; CDR3nt: TGTGCCAGCAGTCTTCCGGGATTTGGAGAAATTCTGGTCACCTACGAGCAGTACTTC; CDR3aa: CASSLPGFGEILVTYEQYF
v_gene: TRBV5-6; abundance: -; d_gene: -; j_gene: TRBJ1-6; CDR3nt: TGTGCCAGCAGTCGGGAGACCGCAAATTCACCCCTCCACTTT; CDR3aa: CASSRETANSPLHF
v_gene: TRBV12-3/TRBV12-4; abundance: -; d_gene: TRBD2; j_gene: TRBJ2-7; CDR3nt: TGTGCCAGCAGTTTATCTAGCGGGAGGGCCTGGAGCTCCTACGAGCAGTACTTC; CDR3aa: CASSLSSGRAWSSYEQYF
v_gene: TRBV30; abundance: many; d_gene: -; j_gene: TRBJ2-7; CDR3nt: TGTGCCTGGAAGGGCAAGCTGGCTGGCAGCTGGTCAACCTACGAGCAGTACTTC; CDR3aa: CAWKGKLAGSWSTYEQYF
v_gene: TRBV10-1; abundance: many; d_gene: -; j_gene: TRBJ2-1; CDR3nt: TGCGCCAGCAAGGTCCCGATGTTAGCGTACAATGAGCAGTTCTTC; CDR3aa: CASKVPMLAYNEQFF
v_gene: TRBV28; abundance: many; d_gene: -; j_gene: TRBJ1-5; CDR3nt: TGTGCCAGCGGAGGGTATGTTCGTCCCCAGCATTTT; CDR3aa: CASGGYVRPQHF
v_gene: TRBV11-2; abundance: -; d_gene: -; j_gene: TRBJ2-3; CDR3nt: TGTGCCAGCAGCCAAAGGTATGGGCTACGCACAGATACGCAGTATTTT; CDR3aa: CASSQRYGLRTDTQYF
v_gene: TRBV7-2; abundance: few; d_gene: -; j_gene: TRBJ1-2; CDR3nt: TGTGCCAGCAGCCGCACGGGGGGCAGGTCTAACTATGGCTACACCTTC; CDR3aa: CASSRTGGRSNYGYTF
v_gene: TRBV12-3/TRBV12-4; abundance: many; d_gene: -; j_gene: TRBJ1-1; CDR3nt: TGTGCCAGCAGTTTAAACAGGGAGGGCACTGAAGCTTTCTTT; CDR3aa: CASSLNREGTEAFF
v_gene: TRBV2; abundance: many; d_gene: -; j_gene: TRBJ1-4; CDR3nt: TGTGCCAGCATACTGAGGATTGCAACTAATGAAAAACTGTTTTTT; CDR3aa: CASILRIATNEKLFF
v_gene: TRBV5-4; abundance: few; d_gene: TRBD2; j_gene: TRBJ2-3; CDR3nt: TGTGCCAGCAGCTTCTTAGCGGGAGGGCTCGGGGGGACGCAGTATTTT; CDR3aa: CASSFLAGGLGGTQYF
v_gene: TRBV6-2/TRBV6-3; abundance: -; d_gene: TRBD2; j_gene: TRBJ2-1; CDR3nt: TGTGCCAGCGCGGGGGGGGTCAATGAGCAGTTCTTC; CDR3aa: CASAGGVNEQFF
v_gene: TRBV25-1; abundance: -; d_gene: -; j_gene: TRBJ1-2; CDR3nt: TGTGCCAGCAGTGAACTCCAGGGCTATGGCTACACCTTC; CDR3aa: CASSELQGYGYTF
v_gene: TRBV27; abundance: few; d_gene: -; j_gene: TRBJ2-5; CDR3nt: TGTGCCAGCAGAAGAACAGGGTGGGAGACCCAGTACTTC; CDR3aa: CASRRTGWETQYF